Listed below are T cell receptor beta chains from one sample, sequenced in a study of tumor-infiltrating lymphocytes in oesophageal squamous cell carcinoma. TCRdb reprocessed the PCR reads with MiXCR, giving one entry per CDR3 protein. The sample lists roughly 20,000 distinct CDR3 sequences, more than 35% occurring once. The sequenced sample consisted of esophageal tumor tissue. The receptor set was obtained from a male donor with esophageal squamous cell carcinoma. Each CDR3 is given with its conserved first and last residue. Each record gives: D gene, clone size, J gene, V gene, CDR3 protein, CDR3 DNA. The D gene is left open where the match is weak. For some rows the clone size is stated as once, few or many, or as a class when expanded; others skip it.

d_gene: .
abundance: .
j_gene: TRBJ2-1
v_gene: TRBV28
CDR3aa: CASSLPSEGGYNEQFF
CDR3nt: TGTGCCAGCAGTTTACCCTCGGAGGGCGGCTACAATGAGCAGTTCTTC

d_gene: TRBD2
abundance: .
j_gene: TRBJ2-3
v_gene: TRBV3-1
CDR3aa: CASSEAGAGDPKF
CDR3nt: TGTGCCAGCAGCGAAGCGGGAGCGGGAGACCCTAAATTC

d_gene: TRBD1
abundance: .
j_gene: TRBJ2-1
v_gene: TRBV2
CDR3aa: CASSLGLPGQGILNEQFF
CDR3nt: TGTGCCAGCAGCTTAGGATTACCGGGACAGGGGATTCTCAATGAGCAGTTCTTC

d_gene: TRBD2
abundance: medium-sized
j_gene: TRBJ2-7
v_gene: TRBV7-2
CDR3aa: CASSFGTSGISYEQYF
CDR3nt: TGTGCCAGCAGCTTCGGGACTAGCGGGATCTCCTACGAGCAGTACTTC

d_gene: TRBD2
abundance: few
j_gene: TRBJ2-3
v_gene: TRBV27
CDR3aa: CASRGLAGGYTGELYF
CDR3nt: TGTGCCAGCAGGGGACTAGCGGGAGGCTACACCGGGGAGCTGTATTTT

d_gene: TRBD1
abundance: .
j_gene: TRBJ2-7
v_gene: TRBV28
CDR3aa: CASSPYPGQGVEQYF
CDR3nt: TGTGCCAGCAGTCCATACCCGGGACAGGGTGTCGAGCAGTACTTC

d_gene: .
abundance: .
j_gene: TRBJ2-7
v_gene: TRBV6-1
CDR3aa: CASSEVLVGHYEQYF
CDR3nt: TGTGCCAGCAGTGAAGTTTTAGTAGGGCACTACGAGCAGTACTTC

d_gene: .
abundance: few
j_gene: TRBJ2-6
v_gene: TRBV20-1
CDR3aa: CSASQSSGANVLTF
CDR3nt: TGCAGTGCTTCGCAGAGCTCTGGGGCCAACGTCCTGACTTTC

d_gene: .
abundance: once
j_gene: TRBJ2-7
v_gene: TRBV30
CDR3aa: CAAAGGYEQYF
CDR3nt: TGTGCCGCCGCCGGAGGATACGAGCAGTACTTC

d_gene: .
abundance: medium-sized
j_gene: TRBJ2-6
v_gene: TRBV6-1
CDR3aa: CASSELAGANVLTF
CDR3nt: TGTGCCAGCAGTGAACTAGCTGGGGCCAACGTCCTGACTTTC

d_gene: TRBD2
abundance: medium-sized
j_gene: TRBJ2-7
v_gene: TRBV12-3/TRBV12-4
CDR3aa: CASSPGLHYEQYF
CDR3nt: TGTGCCAGCAGTCCGGGACTACACTACGAGCAGTACTTC

d_gene: .
abundance: many
j_gene: TRBJ2-1
v_gene: TRBV11-2
CDR3aa: CASSKGGLYNNEQFF
CDR3nt: TGTGCCAGCAGCAAAGGCGGACTATATAACAATGAGCAGTTCTTC

d_gene: .
abundance: .
j_gene: TRBJ1-1
v_gene: TRBV7-3
CDR3aa: CASSSDGNTEAFF
CDR3nt: TGTGCCAGCAGCTCGGACGGGAACACTGAAGCTTTCTTT

d_gene: TRBD1
abundance: .
j_gene: TRBJ1-5
v_gene: TRBV28
CDR3aa: CASRKGQVLNQPQHF
CDR3nt: TGTGCCAGCAGAAAGGGACAGGTGCTAAATCAGCCCCAGCATTTT

d_gene: TRBD2
abundance: .
j_gene: TRBJ2-7
v_gene: TRBV7-2
CDR3aa: CASSYKREGRYEQYF
CDR3nt: TGTGCCAGCAGCTACAAGCGGGAGGGCCGTTATGAGCAGTACTTC

d_gene: .
abundance: few
j_gene: TRBJ1-3
v_gene: TRBV19
CDR3aa: CASSIGTSGNTIYF
CDR3nt: TGTGCCAGTAGCATAGGGACCTCTGGAAACACCATATATTTT

d_gene: .
abundance: many
j_gene: TRBJ1-5
v_gene: TRBV19
CDR3aa: CASSTQGGNQPQHF
CDR3nt: TGTGCCAGTAGTACACAGGGTGGCAATCAGCCCCAGCATTTT

d_gene: .
abundance: medium-sized
j_gene: TRBJ2-7
v_gene: TRBV7-3
CDR3aa: CASSLRAQEPSYEQYF
CDR3nt: TGTGCCAGCAGCTTAAGGGCCCAAGAGCCTTCCTACGAGCAGTACTTC

d_gene: .
abundance: .
j_gene: TRBJ2-3
v_gene: TRBV9
CDR3aa: CASSVGTVSTDTQYF
CDR3nt: TGTGCCAGCAGCGTAGGGACAGTTAGCACAGATACGCAGTATTTT

d_gene: .
abundance: .
j_gene: TRBJ2-3
v_gene: TRBV7-3
CDR3aa: CASSVRASSTDTQYF
CDR3nt: TGTGCCAGCAGTGTCAGGGCTTCTAGCACAGATACGCAGTATTTT

d_gene: .
abundance: many
j_gene: TRBJ2-5
v_gene: TRBV7-2
CDR3aa: CASSLTSIEQYF
CDR3nt: TGTGCCAGCAGCTTAACTAGCATTGAGCAGTACTTC

d_gene: .
abundance: many
j_gene: TRBJ1-1
v_gene: TRBV12-3/TRBV12-4
CDR3aa: CASSPTGNTEAFF
CDR3nt: TGTGCCAGCAGCCCGACAGGGAACACTGAAGCTTTCTTT

d_gene: .
abundance: many
j_gene: TRBJ1-2
v_gene: TRBV28
CDR3aa: CASSSGGRGYGYTF
CDR3nt: TGTGCCAGCAGTTCGGGGGGTAGGGGCTATGGCTACACCTTC

d_gene: .
abundance: medium-sized
j_gene: TRBJ2-7
v_gene: TRBV7-9
CDR3aa: CASSLLGKQYF
CDR3nt: TGTGCCAGCAGCCTCCTTGGTAAGCAGTACTTC

d_gene: .
abundance: .
j_gene: TRBJ2-7
v_gene: TRBV7-2
CDR3aa: CASSLERESHEQYF
CDR3nt: TGTGCCAGCAGCTTAGAAAGAGAGTCCCACGAGCAGTACTTC

d_gene: TRBD1
abundance: medium-sized
j_gene: TRBJ1-1
v_gene: TRBV7-3
CDR3aa: CASSSTGGVGEAFF
CDR3nt: TGTGCCAGCAGCTCAACAGGGGGGGTGGGTGAAGCTTTCTTT

d_gene: TRBD2
abundance: many
j_gene: TRBJ2-1
v_gene: TRBV28
CDR3aa: CASSFPRALSSGGYNEQFF
CDR3nt: TGTGCCAGCAGTTTCCCCCGGGCTCTTTCAAGCGGGGGCTACAATGAGCAGTTCTTC

d_gene: .
abundance: many
j_gene: TRBJ1-2
v_gene: TRBV28
CDR3aa: CASTFIGTVNFYGYTF
CDR3nt: TGTGCCAGCACCTTCATAGGGACCGTGAACTTCTATGGCTACACCTTC

d_gene: .
abundance: medium-sized
j_gene: TRBJ2-6
v_gene: TRBV12-3/TRBV12-4
CDR3aa: CASSDKESSGANVLTF
CDR3nt: TGTGCCAGCAGTGACAAGGAGTCCTCTGGGGCCAACGTCCTGACTTTC

d_gene: .
abundance: many
j_gene: TRBJ1-6
v_gene: TRBV6-6
CDR3aa: CASSYVQGALHF
CDR3nt: TGTGCCAGCAGTTACGTACAGGGTGCCCTCCACTTT

d_gene: .
abundance: .
j_gene: TRBJ2-1
v_gene: TRBV27
CDR3aa: CASSFAPGDSPFF
CDR3nt: TGTGCCAGCAGTTTCGCCCCCGGCGATAGCCCGTTCTTC

d_gene: TRBD1
abundance: .
j_gene: TRBJ1-2
v_gene: TRBV9
CDR3aa: CASSATGSFNYGYTF
CDR3nt: TGTGCCAGCAGCGCGACAGGGTCCTTTAACTATGGCTACACCTTC

d_gene: TRBD2
abundance: .
j_gene: TRBJ2-3
v_gene: TRBV28
CDR3aa: CASSLTSGVGDTQYF
CDR3nt: TGTGCCAGCAGTTTGACTAGCGGGGTTGGAGATACGCAGTATTTT

d_gene: .
abundance: many
j_gene: TRBJ1-1
v_gene: TRBV28
CDR3aa: CASDRGRGAFF
CDR3nt: TGTGCCAGTGACCGGGGCAGGGGAGCTTTCTTT

d_gene: .
abundance: many
j_gene: TRBJ2-5
v_gene: TRBV7-2
CDR3aa: CASSLGQDEETQYF
CDR3nt: TGTGCCAGCAGCTTAGGACAGGACGAAGAGACCCAGTACTTC

d_gene: TRBD1
abundance: .
j_gene: TRBJ2-7
v_gene: TRBV6-6
CDR3aa: CASRRDSIYEQYF
CDR3nt: TGTGCCAGCAGACGGGACAGTATCTACGAGCAGTACTTC

d_gene: TRBD1
abundance: .
j_gene: TRBJ2-3
v_gene: TRBV7-6
CDR3aa: CASSPTGGTDTQYF
CDR3nt: TGTGCTAGCAGCCCGACAGGGGGCACGGATACGCAGTATTTT

d_gene: .
abundance: many
j_gene: TRBJ1-1
v_gene: TRBV5-4
CDR3aa: CASSLGLVAFF
CDR3nt: TGCGCCAGCAGCTTGGGACTTGTGGCTTTCTTT

d_gene: TRBD1
abundance: many
j_gene: TRBJ1-2
v_gene: TRBV7-9
CDR3aa: CASSPGQGIGGYTF
CDR3nt: TGTGCCAGCAGCCCCGGACAGGGAATAGGTGGCTACACCTTC

d_gene: .
abundance: .
j_gene: TRBJ2-7
v_gene: TRBV7-3
CDR3aa: CASSSEPGRAQYF
CDR3nt: TGTGCCAGCAGCTCCGAACCGGGACGAGCGCAGTACTTC

d_gene: TRBD2
abundance: medium-sized
j_gene: TRBJ2-1
v_gene: TRBV12-3/TRBV12-4
CDR3aa: CASSLARLAGGNEQFF
CDR3nt: TGTGCCAGCAGTTTAGCTCGACTAGCGGGAGGCAATGAGCAGTTCTTC

d_gene: .
abundance: many
j_gene: TRBJ1-5
v_gene: TRBV6-6
CDR3aa: CASSYRKGGGQPQHF
CDR3nt: TGTGCCAGCAGTTATCGAAAGGGGGGAGGGCAGCCCCAGCATTTT

d_gene: TRBD2
abundance: many
j_gene: TRBJ2-3
v_gene: TRBV5-1
CDR3aa: CASSWTSEYPTDTQYF
CDR3nt: TGCGCCAGCAGCTGGACTAGCGAGTACCCCACAGATACGCAGTATTTT

d_gene: .
abundance: .
j_gene: TRBJ2-2
v_gene: TRBV7-8
CDR3aa: CASSLVVPGLGELFF
CDR3nt: TGTGCCAGCAGCTTAGTGGTCCCGGGTCTCGGGGAGCTGTTTTTT

d_gene: .
abundance: .
j_gene: TRBJ2-3
v_gene: TRBV5-1
CDR3aa: CASSFSATADTQYF
CDR3nt: TGCGCCAGCAGCTTTTCTGCGACAGCTGATACGCAGTATTTT